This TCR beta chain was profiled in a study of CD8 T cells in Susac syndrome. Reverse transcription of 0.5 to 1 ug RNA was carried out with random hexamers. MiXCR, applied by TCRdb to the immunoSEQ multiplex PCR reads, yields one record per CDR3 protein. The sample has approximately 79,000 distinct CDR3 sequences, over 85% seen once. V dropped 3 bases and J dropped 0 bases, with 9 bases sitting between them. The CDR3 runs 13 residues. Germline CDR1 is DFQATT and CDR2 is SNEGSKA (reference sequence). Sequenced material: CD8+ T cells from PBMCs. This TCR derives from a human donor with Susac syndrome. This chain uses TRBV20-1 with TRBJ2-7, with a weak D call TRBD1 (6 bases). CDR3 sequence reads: CSARNRDSYEQYF. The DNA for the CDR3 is TGCAGTGCTAGGAACAGGGACTCCTACGAGCAGTACTTC.